Below, one T cell receptor beta chain is given with its context. It lacks a known antigen. No much larger clone exists at a distance of one base, and base qualities are not known. The data were obtained in a study of cytomegalovirus exposure and HLA in healthy donors (dated 2017 in TCRdb). Some background on the complete study: According to an earlier analysis of 587 of the donors, about 180 million T cells yielded over 90 million unique TCR beta sequences and more than 250 Gb of sequence data. Among roughly 400 genotyped donors of the cohort, an average of about 220,000 unique TCR beta nucleotide sequences was sequenced per donor, of which about 18% were non-productive. Every discovery cohort repertoire had been produced on one sequencing platform. In a later analysis, previously published TCR beta repertoires from fewer than 750 donors were re-analyzed and high-resolution HLA genotyping was added so that TCR occurrence patterns could be studied. The study profiled the T cell repertoires of under 850 subjects by immunosequencing and related them to cytomegalovirus serostatus. In addition to the first cohort of several hundred subjects, a separate validation cohort of approximately 110 different subjects was used. To predict cytomegalovirus infection status, the study brought together high-throughput TCR immunosequencing, statistical association of individual TCRs with disease status, and machine learning. An early release that covered about 600 HLA-typed donors contained around 300 gigabases of sequencing data and 65 million to 100 million unique TCR sequences. Alongside the repertoire data, information on donor age, sex, ethnicity and CMV serostatus was compiled. Five DR-DQ haplotypes were treated as single units for association and clustering because of strong linkage in the cohort. The number of typed donors differed by locus: roughly 620-640 for A, B, C, DRB1 and DQB1; approximately 520 for DQA1; some 590 for DPA1; and around 470 for DPB1. Rather than drawing on any new phenotypic data, the later analysis identified candidate immune exposures from TCR beta sequences and the way those sequences occurred across donors. A later genetic analysis used genome-wide SNP genotypes for about 60% of the roughly 670 donors, treating that subset as a discovery cohort. Of the 398 genotyped donors, less than 90% were placed in the genetic ancestry cluster associated with self-reported Caucasian donors. The aim of the study was to test whether cataloging public T cell receptors could identify signatures of past pathogen exposure. An earlier analysis of fewer than 750 of the donors used high-throughput TCR beta sequencing to judge whether each TCR beta V gene segment behaved as functional or pseudogenic. HLA typing covered class I and class II loci at four-digit resolution.

The investigation overall reported the following: Most TCR sequences were observed very rarely across donors, whereas some public TCRs were present in many individuals. The classifier was reported to diagnose cytomegalovirus status with high specificity and sensitivity in both the original and validation cohorts. In an earlier analysis of 587 of the donors, most TCR beta V segments appeared in productive rearrangements about 90% or about 30% of the time, broadly matching IMGT annotations. A later analysis found that TCR association rates varied across HLA loci, with DRB1 alleles showing the most associated TCRs and HLA-C alleles the fewest. When HLA alleles, especially DR and DQ, strongly co-occurred, TCR associations were difficult to assign to individual alleles. In the study, 164 TCR beta chains were listed as associated with cytomegalovirus. Some IMGT-functional V segments, including TRBV6-2 and TRBV6-3, could not be told apart with the 87-base-pair reads, so those segments were excluded. In a later genetic analysis, a missense DCLRE1C variant was associated with V-gene and J-gene trimming of TCR beta chains, and the association was replicated in an independent cohort. A further reported finding was that TCR beta sequences accurately predicted the HLA-A and HLA-B alleles for most subjects in the first cohort. Roughly uniform sequencing depth across donors was assumed in presence/absence analyses, although this assumption may not hold. According to the authors, the approach could potentially be generalized to other disease states and immunological phenotypes. The earlier analysis of nearly 600 of the donors excluded approximately 17 rarely observed V segments, including chromosome 9 orphons, because counts were too low. In a later genetic analysis, fewer N-insertions in productive TCRs were reported among donors in an Asian-associated ancestry cluster than the roughly 710-donor mean. The only immune exposure information available for the cohort was CMV serostatus. Linkage disequilibrium might explain the correlated functional status among segregating V segments, but an unknown experimental factor could not be ruled out. Several of the top co-occurrence clusters appeared to be linked to parvovirus B19, influenza, CMV and Epstein-Barr virus, according to a later analysis. At a false discovery rate of 0.05, a later analysis linked 16,951 TCR beta sequences to specific HLA alleles. A cluster of highly shared sequence variants was judged likely to represent a technical artifact of the sequencing pipeline. A later analysis found that most CMV-associated TCR beta chains appeared HLA-restricted, with HLA associations seemingly driven largely by CMV exposure. In vitro tests confirmed that three of the cytomegalovirus-associated TCR beta chains recognize cytomegalovirus antigens. A later analysis found that HLA-associated TCR beta chains were more clonally expanded and had lower generation probabilities than equally common non-associated chains. This cohort had only TCR beta chains sequenced, and the lack of alpha or paired-chain data limited which features could be detected. Because some donors lacked HLA typing at each locus, the association tests relied only on the typed subset.

V is cut by 7 bases and J by 4 bases, and the space between the germline ends is 13 bases. Per the germline V gene (reference sequence), GTSNPN is the CDR1 and SVGIG is the CDR2. Spanning cysteine to phenylalanine, the CDR3 consists of 12 amino acids. Only the CDR3 DNA stays, 36 bases, in frame from base 1. The cohort comprised 710 or so healthy bone marrow donors. At the time of sampling, all cohort members were nominally healthy, though unrecorded immune exposures were likely present. The donor tested CMV seropositive and was one of the 289 seropositive cohort members. A peripheral blood sample was provided by each donor, and peripheral blood mononuclear cells were used for TCR beta sequencing. The Qiagen DNeasy Blood Extraction Kit was used to extract genomic DNA from the blood cell samples. Library preparation used the immunoSEQ multiplex PCR assay. A mixture of 60 forward primers for TCR Vbeta segments and 13 reverse primers for TCR Jbeta segments was used in the multiplex PCR. The CDR3 region of rearranged TCR beta genes was amplified from genomic DNA with a multiplex PCR assay. Amplified TCR beta libraries were sequenced as 87-base-pair reads on the Illumina HiSeq System. The source study handled its data this way. Across the 500 to 750 repertoires, a later analysis counted 80 million or so unique TCR beta chains, roughly 11 million of which were shared by at least two donors. To remove PCR and sequencing errors, raw reads were error-corrected and collapsed into unique sequences using a nearest-neighbor algorithm that merged closely related sequences. CDR3 sequences were aligned to IMGT reference sequences to assign V, D and J gene segments. For a sequence to be retained, a match of at least six nucleotides to both a V gene segment and a J gene segment was required. A rearrangement counted as productive if the CDR3 had no stop codons and remained in frame with V and J, and every other rearrangement counted as non-productive. CDR3 was defined by IMGT convention, running from the second conserved V-encoded cysteine to the conserved J-encoded phenylalanine. The earlier analysis of 450 to 750 of the donors excluded any sequence lacking an unambiguous match to a single V gene segment. In an earlier analysis of several hundred of the donors, V segments were called functional above 56.7% productive rearrangements and were called segregating when the between-donor standard deviation exceeded 5%. A statistical classification framework was developed to diagnose cytomegalovirus status using the catalog of TCR beta chain sequences. In a later analysis, TCR nucleotide sequences were compared against IMGT/GENE-DB human TR gene sequences so that V and J genes could be assigned. Using the TCRdist pipeline, a later analysis assigned CDR3 sequences along with most-parsimonious VDJ recombination scenarios. In a later analysis, each TCR beta chain was defined by its CDR3 amino acid sequence together with its V-gene family, and reads without a unique V-gene family were excluded. To address suspected cross-contamination and a sequencing artifact, a later analysis removed under 600 highly shared, low-generation-probability nucleotide sequences. In a later analysis, a clonal expansion index was calculated for each public chain from normalized within-repertoire ranks of inferred template counts. Generation probabilities in a later analysis came from a VDJ recombination model fitted to out-of-frame rearrangements, and those results were checked against IGoR. A later analysis scored TCR-TCR, TCR-HLA and TCR-CMV co-occurrence with hypergeometric tests, applying a repertoire-size bias correction to TCR pairs. To estimate false discovery rates, a later analysis permuted the HLA or CMV assignments 20 times. In a later analysis, co-occurring TCRs were grouped with DBSCAN, and TCRdist sequence similarity was added when clustering was performed within HLA-allele-positive subsets. Repertoires with fewer than 30,000 or more than 120,000 public chains, plus five repertoires with anomalous nucleotide sharing, were excluded from co-occurrence clustering. TCRdb took this table from immuneACCESS and kept in-frame rearrangements with V and J called. Such tables lack part of the clones; where checked against another copy, unresolved V genes explain under half of the gap, and the rest is unexplained. That table is the source of V, J and clone size, and D and trimming were worked out from the DNA. Within this sample are over 150,000 clones, with roughly 80% of them counted one time only. Clones ranked in the top ten supply less than 1.6% of the sample.

The chain is made from TRBV30 and TRBJ1-2; no D gene is confidently identified. This receptor was taken from a girl aged 10-17 years in good health and CMV-seropositive. Sequencing was done on a sample of PBMCs. The DNA reads TGTGCCTCCGGGGATAGATTCTATGGCTACACCTTC. It translates as CASGDRFYGYTF.